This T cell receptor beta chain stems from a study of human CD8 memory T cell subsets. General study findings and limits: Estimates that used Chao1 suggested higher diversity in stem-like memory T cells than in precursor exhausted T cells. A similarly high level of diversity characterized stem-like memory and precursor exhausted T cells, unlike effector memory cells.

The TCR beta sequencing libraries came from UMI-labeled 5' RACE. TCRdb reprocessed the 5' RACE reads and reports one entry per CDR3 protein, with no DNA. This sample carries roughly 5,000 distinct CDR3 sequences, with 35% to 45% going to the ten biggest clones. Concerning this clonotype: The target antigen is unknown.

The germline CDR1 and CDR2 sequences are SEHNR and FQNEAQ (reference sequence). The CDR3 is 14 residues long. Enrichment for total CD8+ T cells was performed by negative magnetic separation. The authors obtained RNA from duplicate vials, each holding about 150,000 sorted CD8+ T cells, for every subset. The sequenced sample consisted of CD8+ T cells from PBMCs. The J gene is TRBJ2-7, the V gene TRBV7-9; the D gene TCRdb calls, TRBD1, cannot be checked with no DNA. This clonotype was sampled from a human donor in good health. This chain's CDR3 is CASSRTGTAYEQYF.